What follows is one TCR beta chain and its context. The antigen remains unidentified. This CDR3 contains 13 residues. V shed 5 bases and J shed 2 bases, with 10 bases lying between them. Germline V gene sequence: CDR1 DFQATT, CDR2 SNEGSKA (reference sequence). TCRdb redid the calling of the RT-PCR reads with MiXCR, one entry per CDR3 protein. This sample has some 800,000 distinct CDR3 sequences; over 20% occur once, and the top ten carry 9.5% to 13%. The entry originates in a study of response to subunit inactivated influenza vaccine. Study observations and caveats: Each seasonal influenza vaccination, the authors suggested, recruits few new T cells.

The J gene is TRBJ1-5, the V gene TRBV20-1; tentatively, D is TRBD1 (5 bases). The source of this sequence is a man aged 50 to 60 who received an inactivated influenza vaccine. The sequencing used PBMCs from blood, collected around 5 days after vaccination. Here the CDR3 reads CSAGPGGNQPQHF. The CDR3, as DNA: TGCAGTGCTGGGCCGGGGGGCAATCAGCCCCAGCATTTT.